This T cell receptor beta chain was retrieved from a study of blood T cell repertoires in COVID-19. The wider study: Italy, Spain and the United States were the sources of the convalescent and acute COVID-19 samples. T cells, B-cell-depleted T cells, or PBMCs provided the cDNA or gDNA that served as material.

Study processing details: Using reference gene primer amplification, nucleated cell counts were estimated. Generated by immunoSEQ multiplex PCR, the TCRdb table keeps only in-frame clones and is missing some. That table furnishes V, J and clone size, whereas the DNA furnished D and trimming. The table includes hundreds of thousands of clones, 80% to 90% detected once. Germline V gene data show CDR1 as MNHNS and CDR2 as SASEGT. J gave up 4 bases and V 2 bases, and 7 bases lay outside the gene matches. This CDR3 has 16 residues. The Seattle patients, enrolled during active infection, were followed longitudinally.

Sequenced sample: peripheral blood. This receptor was obtained from a man aged 18 to 30 with COVID-19, enrolled during active disease. The genes are TRBV6-1 and TRBJ2-2, with TRBD1 matching 7 bases. The CDR3 here is CASSETTGWSTGELFF. CDR3 DNA sequence: TGTGCCAGCAGTGAAACGACAGGGTGGAGCACCGGGGAGCTGTTTTTT.